This TCR beta chain stems from a study of T-cell reconstitution after alpha-beta-depleted transplantation in children. This CDR3 region has 13 residues. The germline CDR1 and CDR2 sequences are SEHNR and FQNEAQ (reference sequence). V lost 5 bases, J lost 5 bases, and 13 bases lay in between. TCRbeta library preparation incorporated unique molecular identifiers. TCRdb reprocessed the PCR reads with MiXCR, giving one entry per CDR3 protein. The sample carries hundreds of thousands of distinct CDR3 sequences, approximately 15% recorded once. This clonotype was found many times. The TCR originated in a human donor who donated a stem cell graft to a child with acute myeloid leukemia. This specimen was PBMCs from the stem cell graft donor, taken from the stem cell graft. The chain combines TRBV7-9 with TRBJ2-7; D is undetermined. The CDR3, as DNA: TGTGCCAGCAGCCTGCCGGCGGATCACGAGCAGTACTTC. It is translated as CASSLPADHEQYF.